Below, 25 T cell receptor beta chains from the same sample are listed, as sequenced in a study of blood T cell repertoires in COVID-19. Libraries were prepared by immunoSEQ multiplex PCR; TCRdb keeps only in-frame clonotypes and omits some of them. The top ten hold 4.4% of the sample, which has about 190,000 clones, roughly 91% seen once. Sequencing input: peripheral blood. The receptors originated from a human donor in a cohort sampled during active COVID-19.

This rearrangement joins TRBV5-1 to TRBJ2-3; D is perhaps TRBD2 (6 bases). V was clipped by 0 bases and J by 1 base, with 12 bases between them. The CDR3 is made up of 16 amino acids. CDR1 and CDR2 from the germline V gene are SGHRS and YFSETQ. This CDR3 reads CASSLEGTGRTDTQYF. The CDR3 DNA is TGCGCCAGCAGCTTGGAGGGGACTGGGCGCACAGATACGCAGTATTTT.

The V gene is TRBV6-5, the J gene TRBJ2-3; TRBD2 agrees at 9 bases. Germline V gene data show CDR1 as MNHEY and CDR2 as SVGAGI. The junction had 5 bases not matched to a gene; V was cut back by 2 bases and J by 2 bases. The length of the CDR3 is 16 residues. The CDR3 DNA reads TGTGCCAGCAGTTACGGGCTAGCGGGGAACACAGATACGCAGTATTTT. It specifies CASSYGLAGNTDTQYF.

The rearrangement joins TRBV28 to TRBJ2-7, with D possibly matching TRBD1 (5 bases). Germline CDR1 MDHEN, CDR2 SYDVKM. The length of the CDR3 is 12 residues. Trimming took off 5 bases at V and 4 bases at J, with 9 bases between the two ends. The CDR3 coding sequence is TGTGCCAGCAGTGCCACAGGATACGAGCAGTACTTC. This encodes CASSATGYEQYF.

This sequence joins TRBV5-6 and TRBJ1-2; perhaps TRBD1 as D (5 bases). Germline V gives CDR1 SGHDT, CDR2 YYEEEE. There are 14 residues in the CDR3. The V gene lost 0 bases and the J gene lost 8 bases, with 14 bases spanning the gap. The CDR3: CASSLGGTRGGYTF. The CDR3 nucleotides are TGTGCCAGCAGCTTGGGCGGGACGCGGGGGGGCTACACCTTC.

The chain links TRBV2 to TRBJ1-6; 12 bases map to TRBD1. CDR1 SNHLY and CDR2 FYNNEI come from the germline V gene. The J segment lost 3 bases and the V segment lost 5 bases, leaving 5 bases of the junction unmatched. CDR3 length equals 17 residues. CDR3 sequence (DNA): TGTGCCAGCAGTACTGGGACAGGGGGCCACTATAATTCACCCCTCCACTTT. Translating it yields CASSTGTGGHYNSPLHF.

The chain employs TRBV2 and TRBJ2-1; 15 nucleotides align to TRBD2. V shed 6 bases, J shed 4 bases, and the junction held 1 base outside the gene matches. The CDR3 has 15 residues. Per germline, CDR1 SNHLY and CDR2 FYNNEI. CDR3 amino acids: CASRGTSGGYNEQFF. CDR3 coding DNA: TGTGCCAGCAGGGGGACTAGCGGGGGGTACAATGAGCAGTTCTTC.

The chain combines TRBV12-5 with TRBJ2-4; TRBD1 agrees at 7 bases. The CDR3 has 15 residues. Germline CDR1 and CDR2: LGHNT and FRNRAP. J was trimmed by 1 base and V by 5 bases; bases with no gene match: 5. CDR3 sequence reads: CASGPGQLAKNIQYF. Written as DNA, the CDR3 is TGTGCTAGTGGTCCGGGACAGTTGGCCAAAAACATTCAGTACTTC. The whole variable domain, remainder taken from reference TRBV12-5 and TRBJ2-4, is DARVTQTPRHKVTEMGQEVTMRCQPILGHNTVFWYRQTMMQGLELLAYFRNRAPLDDSGMPKDRFSAEMPDATLATLKIQPSEPRDSAVYFCASGPGQLAKNIQYFGAGTRLSVL.

This rearrangement joins TRBV12-3 or TRBV12-4 to TRBJ1-2, with 7 bases that match TRBD1. The CDR3 spans 12 residues. Germline trimming cut 6 bases from V and 4 bases from J; bases unmatched to any gene: 2. The DNA of the CDR3 is TGTGCCAGCAGCGACAGGGTCTATGGCTACACCTTC. Translating it yields CASSDRVYGYTF.

The chain joins TRBV28 to TRBJ2-7; the D gene is possibly TRBD1 (5 bases). The germline gives CDR1 MDHEN, CDR2 SYDVKM. This CDR3 has 13 amino acids. Between the trimmed V and J ends, which lost 6 bases and 2 bases, there was a span of 11 bases. Here the CDR3 DNA reads TGTGCCAGCAGGGGGCCCGCTACCTACGAGCAGTACTTC. This gives the protein CASRGPATYEQYF.

This chain connects TRBV6-5 to TRBJ1-4, with D possibly matching TRBD1 (5 bases). Germline V gives CDR1 MNHEY, CDR2 SVGAGI. This CDR3 has 15 residues. V lost 2 bases and J 3 bases, leaving 10 bases between the germline ends. The chain's CDR3 is CASSYRGPSNEKLFF. The CDR3 DNA sequence: TGTGCCAGCAGTTACAGGGGTCCGTCTAATGAAAAACTGTTTTTT.

The chain carries TRBV5-1 and TRBJ1-1; a possible D gene is TRBD1 (6 bases). V lost 4 bases to trimming and J lost 0 bases, with 10 bases between them. The CDR3 is made up of 14 amino acids. Germline lookup yields CDR1 SGHRS and CDR2 YFSETQ. In DNA, the CDR3 is TGCGCCAGCAGCGGAACAGGGTTGAACACTGAAGCTTTCTTT. Its translation is CASSGTGLNTEAFF. Full variable domain (rest looked up from reference TRBV5-1 and TRBJ1-1): KAGVTQTPRYLIKTRGQQVTLSCSPISGHRSVSWYQQTPGQGLQFLFEYFSETQRNKGNFPGRFSGRQFSNSRSEMNVSTLELGDSALYLCASSGTGLNTEAFFGQGTRLTVV.

The V gene is TRBV24-1, the J gene TRBJ2-3; D unresolved. Germline-derived CDR1 and CDR2 are KGHDR and SFDVKD. The CDR3 has 15 residues. The ends were cut back, 3 bases at V and 0 bases at J, with 9 bases in the middle. The CDR3 bases are TGTGCCACCAGTGATCGACAAATAAGCACAGATACGCAGTATTTT. This translates into CATSDRQISTDTQYF.

The chain is built from TRBV9 and TRBJ2-7, with TRBD2 matching 13 bases. This CDR3 spans 17 amino acids. Germline V gives CDR1 SGDLS, CDR2 YYNGEE. With V trimmed by 4 bases and J by 5 bases, 12 bases remained unmatched. CDR3 coding DNA: TGTGCCAGCAGCCCACGCACCGGGACTAGCGGGGCCCACGAGCAGTACTTC. It codes for CASSPRTGTSGAHEQYF.

This chain connects TRBV27 to TRBJ2-2; TRBD1 might be the D (7 bases). V shed 3 bases and J shed 3 bases, with 17 bases lying between them. CDR1 is MNHEY, CDR2 SMNVEV, per germline (reference sequence). The CDR3 extends over 17 amino acids. As DNA, the CDR3 is TGTGCCAGCAGTTTGTATCTCGGGGGACAGTACACCGGGGAGCTGTTTTTT. Its translation: CASSLYLGGQYTGELFF.

The chain recombines TRBV6-1 with TRBJ1-5; no clear D gene. CDR1 and CDR2 (germline): MNHNS, SASEGT. This CDR3 has 15 amino acids. The ends were cut back, 0 bases at V and 1 base at J, with 7 bases in the middle. The CDR3 region is CASSEALVSNQPQHF. The CDR3 nucleotides read TGTGCCAGCAGTGAAGCACTAGTCAGCAATCAGCCCCAGCATTTT.

This chain's CDR3 is CASSSLSYEQYF. The CDR3 DNA is TGTGCCAGCAGTTCCCTTTCCTACGAGCAGTACTTC. The chain couples TRBV27 to TRBJ2-7; the D is unclear. The CDR3 runs to 12 residues. Germline V CDR1 and CDR2: MNHEY, SMNVEV (reference sequence). Between the trimmed V and J ends, which lost 4 bases and 1 base, there was a span of 5 bases.

V gene TRBV9 combines with J gene TRBJ1-6; 7 nucleotides line up with TRBD1. The CDR3 is made up of 15 amino acids. Per the germline V gene, CDR1 is SGDLS and CDR2 is YYNGEE. V shed 0 bases, J shed 4 bases, and the junction held 1 base outside the gene matches. The CDR3 loop reads CASSVEDRYNSPLHF. In DNA, the CDR3 is TGTGCCAGCAGCGTAGAGGACAGGTATAATTCACCCCTCCACTTT.

The chain recombines TRBV16 with TRBJ1-1; no reliable D call. The CDR3 is 12 amino acids. Trimming pared 1 base from V and 6 bases from J, leaving 6 bases between. In germline, CDR1 is KGHSY, CDR2 FQNENV. As DNA, the CDR3 is TGTGCCAGCAGCCAATTCCTTGCTGAAGCTTTCTTT. Amino acids: CASSQFLAEAFF.

The chain is built from TRBV4-3 and TRBJ1-6; possible D gene TRBD1, 5 bases. This CDR3 is 13 amino acids long. Germline CDR1 and CDR2: LGHNA and YSLEER. The V and J ends lost 5 bases and 6 bases respectively, with 8 bases between them. The CDR3 DNA reads as TGCGCCAGCAGCAGAGACAGTAATTCACCCCTCCACTTT. It specifies CASSRDSNSPLHF.

This clone was observed a single time. The chain employs TRBV19 and TRBJ2-3, with D unclear. The CDR3 sequence is 14 residues long. V lost 7 bases and J lost 0, with 11 bases in between. The germline gives CDR1 LNHDA, CDR2 SQIVND (reference sequence). This CDR3 is CASTGARSTDTQYF. The CDR3 DNA reads TGTGCCAGTACTGGCGCCAGGAGCACAGATACGCAGTATTTT.

The chain links TRBV3-1 (or the pseudogene TRBV3-2) to TRBJ1-5, with 8 bases aligning to TRBD1. Germline V CDR1 and CDR2: LGHDT, YNNKEL (reference sequence). This CDR3 comprises 14 residues. V was pared by 1 base and J by 7 bases, with 3 bases of the junction left unmatched. The CDR3 here is CASSQGTGHQPQHF. In DNA, the CDR3 is TGTGCCAGCAGCCAAGGGACAGGGCACCAGCCCCAGCATTTT.

The chain couples TRBV11-3 to TRBJ2-1; perhaps TRBD1 as D (5 bases). The CDR3 contains 15 residues. Germline CDR1 SGHNT, CDR2 YENEEA. V was cut by 4 bases and J by 8 bases, with 18 bases left in between. CDR3 sequence reads: CASSSPASGADEQFF. The CDR3 DNA sequence: TGTGCCAGCAGCTCCCCGGCTAGTGGGGCTGATGAGCAGTTCTTC.

The chain recombines TRBV4-3 with TRBJ1-5, with D unclear. V lost 0 bases and J 0 bases, leaving 6 bases between the germline ends. The CDR3 is 15 residues long. Germline V CDR1 and CDR2: LGHNA, YSLEER. CDR3 loop: CASSQESGSNQPQHF. In nucleotides, the CDR3 is TGCGCCAGCAGCCAAGAGTCAGGTAGCAATCAGCCCCAGCATTTT.

The chain is built from TRBV4-3 and TRBJ2-3; 15 bases match TRBD2. CDR1 is LGHNA and CDR2 is YSLEER in the germline V gene. CDR3 length: 22 residues. CDR3: CPPAGTSGRLDGSTCGTDTQYF. CDR3 nucleotide sequence: TGCCCTCCAGCAGGGACTAGCGGGAGGCTTGATGGATCTACCTGTGGCACAGATACGCAGTATTTT.

The CDR3 bases are TGTGCCAGCAGCTTAGAAGGGGGCAAAGATACGCAGTATTTT. Its protein product is CASSLEGGKDTQYF. The rearrangement uses TRBV11-2 and TRBJ2-3; 7 nucleotides line up with TRBD1. The CDR3 spans 14 residues. Losses at the gene ends were 0 bases for V and 5 bases for J; bases not matched to a gene: 2. Looked up from germline, CDR1 is SGHAT and CDR2 is FQNNGV.